The next 27 T cell receptor beta chains were all read from a single sample in a study of T cells in tuberculosis. Time point indicated: new active TB diagnosis, blood taken before or within 7 days of starting treatment. Here immunoSEQ multiplex PCR was the method, and the copy in TCRdb shows in-frame clones only, minus some. This sample has under 45,000 clones, with 91% found just once. The sample consisted of PBMCs, taken at tuberculosis diagnosis. The receptors shown here come from an adult with tuberculosis.

V usage is TRBV5-1 and J usage is TRBJ1-2; D might be TRBD1 (5 bases). Deletions cut 1 base from V and 8 bases from J, with 15 bases between. CDR3 length: 14 amino acids. The germline V gene has CDR1 SGHRS and CDR2 YFSETQ. As DNA, the CDR3 is TGCGCCAGCAGCTTGTTTCAGGGTTTGGAGGGCTACACCTTC. As protein: CASSLFQGLEGYTF.

This rearrangement joins TRBV18 to TRBJ1-5; no firm D call. The CDR3 is 13 residues long. V was shortened by 2 bases and J by 7 bases, with 9 bases between the two germline ends. Germline V gene lookup returns CDR1 KGHSH and CDR2 LQKENI. In nucleotides, the CDR3 is TGTGCCAGCTCACCAGGGCCGGGGCAGCCCCAGCATTTT. Encoded protein: CASSPGPGQPQHF.

This clone has just one count. The J gene is TRBJ1-6, the V gene TRBV28; TRBD1 matches 8 bases. Germline lookup yields CDR1 MDHEN and CDR2 SYDVKM. Trimming at V came to 5 bases and at J to 14 bases, leaving 17 bases not matched to a gene. This CDR3 spans 16 amino acids. CDR3 loop: CASSPYGTGGAKTLHF. As DNA, the CDR3 is TGTGCCAGCAGTCCTTACGGGACAGGTGGGGCTAAGACCCTCCACTTT.

This chain links TRBV28 with TRBJ2-5; maybe TRBD2 (5 bases). CDR1 MDHEN and CDR2 SYDVKM come from the germline V gene. Trimming stripped 1 base from V and 3 bases from J, with 9 bases between. This CDR3 has 14 residues. The DNA of the CDR3 is TGTGCCAGCAGTTTATTGGCGGAGGAAGAGACCCAGTACTTC. Its protein is CASSLLAEEETQYF.

The V call is TRBV5-4, the J call TRBJ1-2; D remains unclear. Trimming removed 1 base at V and 3 bases at J, with 7 bases between. The V gene's germline CDR1 is SGHNT and CDR2 YYREEE (reference sequence). The CDR3 consists of 13 residues. CDR3 amino acids: CASSLTGDYGYTF. In nucleotides, the CDR3 is TGTGCCAGCAGCTTGACGGGAGACTATGGCTACACCTTC.

The chain uses TRBV5-1 and TRBJ2-2; D is possibly TRBD1 (6 bases). The CDR3 spans 15 residues. Per the germline V gene, CDR1 is SGHRS and CDR2 is YFSETQ. Trimming stripped 4 bases from V and 3 bases from J, with 13 bases between. In DNA form, the CDR3 reads TGCGCCAGCAGCCGCGACAGGTTAGACACCGGGGAGCTGTTTTTT. Its protein is CASSRDRLDTGELFF.

The V call is TRBV5-6, the J call TRBJ1-4; TRBD1 agrees at 7 bases. V gave up 5 bases and J gave up 4 bases; unmatched junction bases: 2. Germline V gives CDR1 SGHDT, CDR2 YYEEEE. CDR3 length: 13 residues. The DNA for the CDR3 is TGTGCCAGCAGGGGACAGCTTAATGAAAAACTGTTTTTT. Residues: CASRGQLNEKLFF.

The V call is TRBV7-2, the J call TRBJ2-3, with D possibly TRBD2 on 6 matching bases. Looked up from germline, CDR1 is SGHTA and CDR2 is FQGNSA. Between the trimmed V and J ends, which lost 4 bases and 0 bases, there was a span of 11 bases. The CDR3 has 15 amino acids. The CDR3 loop reads CASSSDYLSTDTQYF. CDR3 DNA: TGTGCCAGCAGCTCGGACTATTTAAGCACAGATACGCAGTATTTT.

V is TRBV28 and J is TRBJ2-1; TRBD2 agrees at 7 bases. V lost 1 base, J lost 1 base, and 4 bases stayed unmatched. The CDR3 length is 16 residues. Germline-derived CDR1 and CDR2 are MDHEN and SYDVKM. CDR3 region: CASSLFGGGSYNEQFF. CDR3 bases: TGTGCCAGCAGTTTATTCGGCGGGGGTTCCTACAATGAGCAGTTCTTC. Together with reference TRBV28 and TRBJ2-1, the CDR3 gives the full variable domain: DVKVTQSSRYLVKRTGEKVFLECVQDMDHENMFWYRQDPGLGLRLIYFSYDVKMKEKGDIPEGYSVSREKKERFSLILESASTNQTSMYLCASSLFGGGSYNEQFFGPGTRLTVL.

The rearrangement joins TRBV7-8 to TRBJ2-1, with TRBD2 matching 9 bases. This CDR3 has 17 amino acids. CDR1 and CDR2 from the germline V gene are SGHVS and FQNEAQ. The trim removed 2 bases at V and 2 bases at J, leaving 7 bases unmatched. CDR3 loop: CASSLYPSGVAYNEQFF. In DNA, the CDR3 is TGTGCCAGCAGCTTATATCCTAGCGGGGTCGCCTACAATGAGCAGTTCTTC.

V and J are TRBV27 and TRBJ1-3; D possibly corresponds to TRBD1 (6 bases). The CDR3 is made up of 16 amino acids. V shed 6 bases and J shed 0 bases, with 15 bases lying between them. CDR1 and CDR2 from the germline V gene are MNHEY and SMNVEV (reference sequence). The CDR3: CASRPTGANSGNTIYF. The CDR3 bases are TGTGCCAGCAGACCGACAGGCGCCAACTCTGGAAACACCATATATTTT.

The CDR3 here is CASSYRGRPPYEQYF. In DNA form, the CDR3 reads TGTGCCAGCAGTTACAGGGGAAGACCGCCTTACGAGCAGTACTTC. The chain has TRBV6-6 and TRBJ2-7; a possible D gene is TRBD1 (5 bases). The V gene lost 2 bases and the J gene lost 4 bases, with 15 bases spanning the gap. CDR3 length equals 15 residues. Germline assignment: CDR1 MNHNY and CDR2 SVGAGI (reference sequence).

The chain recombines TRBV11-2 with TRBJ1-4; unclear D gene. CDR1 SGHAT and CDR2 FQNNGV come from the germline V gene. V lost 5 bases and J 4 bases, leaving 17 bases between the germline ends. This CDR3 has 16 amino acids. In nucleotides, the CDR3 is TGTGCCAGCAGCCCAACGTTGACGGGGATTAATGAAAAACTGTTTTTT. It translates to CASSPTLTGINEKLFF. Together with reference TRBV11-2 and TRBJ1-4, the CDR3 gives the full variable domain: EAGVAQSPRYKIIEKRQSVAFWCNPISGHATLYWYQQILGQGPKLLIQFQNNGVVDDSQLPKDRFSAERLKGVDSTLKIQPAKLEDSAVYLCASSPTLTGINEKLFFGSGTQLSVL.

This chain joins TRBV5-4 and TRBJ2-2; 8 nucleotides align to TRBD2. From germline, CDR1 is SGHNT and CDR2 YYREEE (reference sequence). V dropped 4 bases and J dropped 7; count of bases not matched to a gene: 9. CDR3 length: 15 amino acids. The CDR3: CASSPRERGSGELFF. In DNA form, the CDR3 reads TGTGCCAGCAGCCCCCGAGAGCGGGGGAGCGGGGAGCTGTTTTTT.

The chain combines TRBV6-5 with TRBJ2-2; TRBD1 matches 8 bases. This CDR3 has 13 amino acids. Losses at the gene ends were 5 bases for V and 5 bases for J; bases not matched to a gene: 1. Germline values: CDR1 MNHEY, CDR2 SVGAGI. CDR3 DNA sequence: TGTGCCAGCAGTCGACAGGGGACCGGGGAGCTGTTTTTT. Amino acid sequence: CASSRQGTGELFF.

J is TRBJ2-3 and V is TRBV7-2; 15 nucleotides line up with TRBD2. The CDR3 has 14 residues. Germline CDR1 is SGHTA and CDR2 is FQGNSA. After removal of 8 bases from V and 6 bases from J, the junction contained 3 bases not matched to a gene. CDR3 DNA: TGTGCCAGCGGACTAGCGGGGGGGTCGGATACGCAGTATTTT. It codes for CASGLAGGSDTQYF. Looking up the rest from reference TRBV7-2 and TRBJ2-3 gives the full variable domain: GAGVSQSPSNKVTEKGKDVELRCDPISGHTALYWYRQSLGQGLEFLIYFQGNSAPDKSGLPSDRFSAERTGGSVSTLTIQRTQQEDSAVYLCASGLAGGSDTQYFGPGTRLTVL.

This chain uses TRBV19 with TRBJ1-1; D unclear. CDR3 size: 11 residues. Per germline, CDR1 LNHDA and CDR2 SQIVND (reference sequence). Deletions cut 5 bases from V and 7 bases from J, with 8 bases between. The CDR3 nucleotides are TGTGCCAGTAGTCAGGCAGGTGAAGCTTTCTTT. Protein: CASSQAGEAFF.

The CDR3 is CASSQDETGGPYEQYF. The DNA for the CDR3 is TGTGCCAGCAGCCAAGACGAGACAGGGGGGCCCTACGAGCAGTACTTC. This chain joins TRBV4-2 and TRBJ2-7; 9 bases are shared with TRBD1. This CDR3 contains 16 residues. The V gene end was trimmed by 0 bases and the J gene end by 2 bases; junction bases not matched to a gene: 5. The germline CDR1 and CDR2 sequences are LGHNA and YNFKEQ.

The chain recombines TRBV4-2 with TRBJ2-3, with TRBD2 matching 7 bases. Unmatched junction bases numbered 5, after V lost 4 bases and J lost 1 base. The germline CDR1 and CDR2 sequences are LGHNA and YNFKEQ. This CDR3 has 15 residues. As DNA, the CDR3 is TGTGCCAGCAGCCCTGGGAGGGAACGCACAGATACGCAGTATTTT. Its translation is CASSPGRERTDTQYF.

This clone was seen a single time. The gene calls are TRBV6-6 and TRBJ1-4; D gene uncertain. This CDR3 is built from 13 residues. V was shortened by 6 bases and J by 7 bases, with 12 bases between the two germline ends. The V gene's germline CDR1 is MNHNY and CDR2 SVGAGI (reference sequence). The CDR3 reads CASSPVTGEKLFF. DNA for the CDR3: TGTGCCAGCAGCCCAGTGACTGGTGAAAAACTGTTTTTT.

The chain couples TRBV28 to TRBJ1-2; D gene unclear. Germline V gene sequence: CDR1 MDHEN, CDR2 SYDVKM. With 5 bases removed from V and 4 bases from J, the gap between germline ends came to 20 bases. CDR3 length: 16 amino acids. The CDR3 nucleotides are TGTGCCAGCAGTCCAGCCTCTTCCTCGGAGAGCTATGGCTACACCTTC. Its translation is CASSPASSSESYGYTF.

The chain joins TRBV7-8 to TRBJ1-1, with a tentative D call TRBD1 (6 bases). The CDR3 spans 16 residues. Germline lookup yields CDR1 SGHVS and CDR2 FQNEAQ. Trimming stripped 4 bases from V and 5 bases from J, with 20 bases between. The CDR3 DNA is TGTGCCAGCAGCTCAACCGGGACAAGACTTAGAACTGAAGCTTTCTTT. Translation gives CASSSTGTRLRTEAFF.

V usage is TRBV7-2 and J usage is TRBJ1-5; the match to TRBD1 covers 8 bases. In germline, CDR1 is SGHTA, CDR2 FQGNSA. CDR3 length equals 15 residues. The ends lost 5 bases at V and 1 base at J; junction bases unmatched: 4. DNA for the CDR3: TGTGCCAGCAGCCCGGACAGGGTGAGCAATCAGCCCCAGCATTTT. Amino acid sequence: CASSPDRVSNQPQHF.

This sequence joins TRBV7-2 and TRBJ2-7, with 11 bases lining up with TRBD2. CDR1 is SGHTA, CDR2 FQGNSA, per germline. CDR3 length: 15 amino acids. The V and J ends lost 0 bases and 7 bases, in that order; junction bases with no gene match: 5. In DNA, the CDR3 is TGTGCCAGCAGCTTAGCCCCTAGCGGGGGGTGGGAGCAGTACTTC. It specifies CASSLAPSGGWEQYF.

In its sample, this clone was seen once. The chain links TRBV6-6 to TRBJ2-1, with 7 bases aligning to TRBD1. Germline loops: CDR1 MNHNY, CDR2 SVGAGI (reference sequence). J lost 4 bases, V lost 6 bases, and 9 bases had no gene match. The CDR3 extends over 15 amino acids. In DNA form, the CDR3 reads TGTGCCAGCAGGACCCGGGACAGAGAGTACAATGAGCAGTTCTTC. Encoded protein: CASRTRDREYNEQFF.

This sequence joins TRBV15 and TRBJ2-3; D might be TRBD2 (6 bases). Trimming cost V 0 bases and J 9 bases, with 10 bases left between them. The CDR3 is 13 residues long. CDR1 is LNHNV and CDR2 is YYDKDF in the germline V gene (reference sequence). The CDR3 loop is CATSRDRRDTQYF. CDR3 nucleotide sequence: TGTGCCACCAGCAGAGATCGGCGGGACACGCAGTATTTT.

This chain joins TRBV5-1 and TRBJ2-7; 10 nucleotides match TRBD1. Per the germline V gene, CDR1 is SGHRS and CDR2 is YFSETQ. V shed 3 bases and J 3 bases; nucleotides not matched to a gene: 3. This CDR3 has 14 amino acids. This chain's CDR3 is CASSSGQGIYEQYF. The CDR3 nucleotides are TGCGCCAGCAGCTCGGGACAGGGGATCTACGAGCAGTACTTC.